Presented here are 27 T cell receptor beta chains from one specimen sequenced in a study of T cell responses to AZD1222 COVID-19 vaccine. Repertoires were generated with immunoSEQ multiplex PCR, while TCRdb's copy carries only in-frame clones and drops some. The sample consists of about 150,000 clones, over 75% of them appearing once. The sequences come from peripheral blood, collected on day 0 of AZD1222 vaccination. The receptors derive from an adult in good health.

This sequence joins TRBV13 and TRBJ1-2; D possibly corresponds to TRBD1 (5 bases). There are 13 residues in the CDR3. V gave up 5 bases and J gave up 3 bases, with 10 bases separating them. The germline V gene has CDR1 PRHDT and CDR2 FYEKMQ (reference sequence). CDR3 bases: TGTGCCAGCAGCCCAAGGGGATACTATGGCTACACCTTC. It encodes CASSPRGYYGYTF.

The CDR3 coding sequence is TGTGCCAGCAGCCTCTCCCCAGGGACAGCTACCTACGAGCAGTACTTC. Protein sequence: CASSLSPGTATYEQYF. The chain couples TRBV3-1 (or the pseudogene TRBV3-2) to TRBJ2-7; 7 nucleotides match TRBD1. Trimming at V came to 4 bases and at J to 2 bases, leaving 11 bases not matched to a gene. The CDR3 has 16 residues. CDR1 and CDR2 from the germline V gene are LGHDT and YNNKEL (reference sequence).

The chain uses TRBV19 and TRBJ1-1; a possible D gene is TRBD1 (5 bases). The CDR3 length is 14 residues. Germline-derived CDR1 and CDR2 are LNHDA and SQIVND (reference sequence). V was trimmed by 4 bases and J by 3 bases, leaving 12 bases between them. The CDR3: CASSRPGGYTEAFF. DNA of the CDR3: TGTGCCAGTAGTAGACCGGGGGGGTACACTGAAGCTTTCTTT.

The chain links TRBV5-1 to TRBJ1-1; the D gene is possibly TRBD1 (5 bases). The CDR3 is 16 amino acids. Deletions cut 0 bases from V and 0 bases from J, with 12 bases between. Germline V CDR1 and CDR2: SGHRS, YFSETQ. The CDR3 nucleotides read TGCGCCAGCAGCTTGGGGGGGTCGCTTATGAACACTGAAGCTTTCTTT. This codes for CASSLGGSLMNTEAFF.

This rearrangement joins TRBV12-2 to TRBJ2-1; the table's D call TRBD1 went unverified against the DNA. TRBV12-2 is termed a pseudogene. This CDR3 spans 16 amino acids. CDR3 sequence reads: CASRFRVSSGYNEQFF. DNA for the CDR3: TGTGCAAGTCGCTTCAGGGTCTCATCGGGCTACAATGAGCAGTTCTTC.

The chain uses TRBV10-1 and TRBJ1-1; 11 bases are shared with TRBD1. The CDR3 is 17 residues long. CDR1 is WNHNN, CDR2 SYGVQD, per germline (reference sequence). Losses at the gene ends were 4 bases for V and 1 base for J; bases not matched to a gene: 8. Here the CDR3 reads CASSGDRGGIRNTEAFF. The CDR3 region has the DNA TGCGCCAGCAGTGGGGACAGGGGGGGAATTCGGAACACTGAAGCTTTCTTT.

This clone was seen just once. The chain joins TRBV5-6 to TRBJ2-7; 7 nucleotides match TRBD2. Germline V gene data show CDR1 as SGHDT and CDR2 as YYEEEE. J was trimmed by 4 bases and V by 0 bases; bases with no gene match: 1. The CDR3 runs to 13 residues. The CDR3 DNA is TGTGCCAGCAGCTTGGGAGCGGGGTACGAGCAGTACTTC. This sequence encodes CASSLGAGYEQYF. Combining the CDR3 with reference TRBV5-6 and TRBJ2-7 gives the whole variable domain DAGVTQSPTHLIKTRGQQVTLRCSPKSGHDTVSWYQQALGQGPQFIFQYYEEEERQRGNFPDRFSGHQFPNYSSELNVNALLLGDSALYLCASSLGAGYEQYFGPGTRLTVT.

This chain uses TRBV6-5 with TRBJ1-6; 8 bases are shared with TRBD1. Trimming at V came to 5 bases and at J to 10 bases, leaving 10 bases not matched to a gene. CDR3 length: 15 residues. Per germline, CDR1 MNHEY and CDR2 SVGAGI. CDR3 amino acids: CASSPSGTGSSPLHF. CDR3 nucleotide sequence: TGTGCCAGCAGTCCGTCCGGGACAGGCTCCTCACCCCTCCACTTT.

CDR3 amino acids: CASSALALAGTGELFF. CDR3 DNA sequence: TGTGCCAGCAGCGCACTCGCTCTAGCGGGGACCGGGGAGCTGTTTTTT. This chain connects TRBV7-9 to TRBJ2-2, with 9 bases identical to TRBD2. Germline CDR1 SEHNR, CDR2 FQNEAQ (reference sequence). V was pared by 5 bases and J by 5 bases, with 9 bases of the junction left unmatched. CDR3 size: 16 residues.

The chain employs TRBV7-9 and TRBJ1-3; D may be TRBD1 (5 bases). The CDR3 covers 16 residues. V was cut by 2 bases and J by 0 bases, with 11 bases left in between. Germline V gene lookup returns CDR1 SEHNR and CDR2 FQNEAQ (reference sequence). DNA for the CDR3: TGTGCCAGCAGCTTAAGCCGGGGGAGCTCTGGAAACACCATATATTTT. This sequence encodes CASSLSRGSSGNTIYF.

The V and J genes are TRBV7-9 and TRBJ1-6; 9 bases are a match to TRBD1. The CDR3 is 16 residues long. V lost 5 bases to trimming and J lost 8 bases; unmatched junction nucleotides: 10. Germline CDR1 SEHNR, CDR2 FQNEAQ (reference sequence). The CDR3 protein is CASSHTGTGLDSPLHF. Here the CDR3 DNA reads TGTGCCAGCAGCCACACAGGGACAGGGTTAGATTCACCCCTCCACTTT.

The chain employs TRBV24-1 and TRBJ1-1, with a weak D call TRBD1 (6 bases). The CDR3 has 16 amino acids. CDR1 and CDR2 from the germline V gene are KGHDR and SFDVKD. Deletions cut 8 bases from V and 3 bases from J, with 21 bases between. The CDR3 DNA reads TGTGCCACCACCGGGGGATTAGGGGGACCGGACACTGAAGCTTTCTTT. This codes for CATTGGLGGPDTEAFF.

The chain links TRBV15 to TRBJ1-1; 7 positions match TRBD1. The length of the CDR3 is 13 residues. CDR1 and CDR2 from the germline V gene are LNHNV and YYDKDF (reference sequence). V gave up 1 base and J gave up 4 bases; unmatched junction bases: 0. DNA of the CDR3: TGTGCCACCAGCAGAGGACAGGGCACTGAAGCTTTCTTT. This encodes CATSRGQGTEAFF.

The rearrangement uses TRBV5-1 and TRBJ1-4; D gene uncertain. V was clipped by 3 bases and J by 7 bases, with 13 bases between them. Germline V gene sequence: CDR1 SGHRS, CDR2 YFSETQ. The CDR3 spans 14 residues. The CDR3 sequence: CASSSDPLGEKLFF. For the CDR3, the DNA is TGCGCCAGCAGCTCTGACCCACTAGGTGAAAAACTGTTTTTT.

The V call is TRBV9, the J call TRBJ2-3; 14 nucleotides line up with TRBD2. V lost 4 bases and J lost 4; bases outside the gene matches: 14. CDR3 length: 19 amino acids. Germline CDR1 reads SGDLS; CDR2 reads YYNGEE. CDR3 amino acids: CASSPGTSGSMTPSDTQYF. DNA of the CDR3: TGTGCCAGCAGCCCCGGGACTAGCGGGAGTATGACTCCATCAGATACGCAGTATTTT.

The chain employs TRBV6-5 and TRBJ2-2, with a tentative D call TRBD1 (6 bases). The CDR3 runs 12 residues. V lost 10 bases to trimming and J lost 3 bases, with 9 bases between them. Germline V gene sequence: CDR1 MNHEY, CDR2 SVGAGI. CDR3 region: CATRTDTGELFF. CDR3 DNA sequence: TGTGCCACCAGGACAGACACCGGGGAGCTGTTTTTT.

The genes are TRBV5-1 and TRBJ1-6, with D possibly being TRBD1 (6 bases). Trimming took off 4 bases at V and 5 bases at J, with 16 bases between the two ends. The CDR3 length is 16 residues. Germline V lookup: CDR1 SGHRS, CDR2 YFSETQ. DNA of the CDR3: TGCGCCAGCAGCCCGGAGGGGGGAATGAATAATTCACCCCTCCACTTT. Amino acid sequence: CASSPEGGMNNSPLHF.

The rearrangement uses TRBV11-3 and TRBJ2-7; 12 nucleotides agree with TRBD2. CDR1 SGHNT and CDR2 YENEEA come from the germline V gene. The CDR3 sequence is 17 residues long. The trim removed 0 bases at V and 2 bases at J, leaving 5 bases unmatched. CDR3 protein: CASSLEVGLAGTYEQYF. The CDR3 DNA reads as TGTGCCAGCAGCTTAGAGGTCGGACTAGCGGGGACCTACGAGCAGTACTTC. Full variable domain (missing parts from reference TRBV11-3 and TRBJ2-7): EAGVVQSPRYKIIEKKQPVAFWCNPISGHNTLYWYLQNLGQGPELLIRYENEEAVDDSQLPKDRFSAERLKGVDSTLKIQPAELGDSAVYLCASSLEVGLAGTYEQYFGPGTRLTVT.

The J gene is TRBJ1-5, the V gene TRBV19; 7 nucleotides agree with TRBD1. Germline values: CDR1 LNHDA, CDR2 SQIVND (reference sequence). CDR3 length: 14 residues. J was trimmed by 2 bases and V by 9 bases; bases with no gene match: 7. The CDR3 sequence: CASRGGVGNQPQHF. As DNA, the CDR3 is TGTGCCAGCCGAGGGGGCGTGGGCAATCAGCCCCAGCATTTT.

The chain couples TRBV7-8 to TRBJ2-7, with 8 bases fitting TRBD2. The ends lost 3 bases at V and 5 bases at J; junction bases unmatched: 6. CDR1 and CDR2 from the germline V gene are SGHVS and FQNEAQ. The CDR3 is 14 residues long. The chain's CDR3 is CASSLSGGRDEQYF. CDR3 nucleotides: TGTGCCAGCAGCTTGTCGGGAGGGCGAGACGAGCAGTACTTC. Full variable domain (remainder filled in from reference TRBV7-8 and TRBJ2-7): GAGVSQSPRYKVAKRGQDVALRCDPISGHVSLFWYQQALGQGPEFLTYFQNEAQLDKSGLPSDRFFAERPEGSVSTLKIQRTQQEDSAVYLCASSLSGGRDEQYFGPGTRLTVT.

The V and J genes are TRBV19 and TRBJ1-2, with D uncertain. The CDR3 sequence is 12 residues long. CDR1 and CDR2 from the germline V gene are LNHDA and SQIVND (reference sequence). V lost 7 bases and J 6 bases, leaving 12 bases between the germline ends. The CDR3, as DNA: TGTGCCAGTACCAAGTGGGAGGATGGCTACACCTTC. It yields the protein CASTKWEDGYTF.

The chain is built from TRBV7-2 and TRBJ1-6, with D unresolved. CDR1 and CDR2 (germline): SGHTA, FQGNSA. V was pared by 4 bases and J by 7 bases, with 11 bases between. This CDR3 has 14 amino acids. DNA of the CDR3: TGTGCCAGCAGCTCCTTTGTAGGAAATTCACCCCTCCACTTT. This sequence encodes CASSSFVGNSPLHF.

The chain combines TRBV6-6 with TRBJ2-1; 12 bases fit TRBD2. There are 14 residues in the CDR3. J was trimmed by 5 bases and V by 7 bases; bases with no gene match: 3. Germline V gene lookup returns CDR1 MNHNY and CDR2 SVGAGI (reference sequence). This CDR3 is CASKGLAGHNEQFF. The CDR3 DNA follows: TGTGCCAGCAAGGGACTAGCGGGCCACAATGAGCAGTTCTTC.

The chain is built from TRBV24-1 and TRBJ1-1; D is perhaps TRBD1 (6 bases). CDR3 size: 13 residues. Germline V CDR1 and CDR2: KGHDR, SFDVKD. Trimming cost V 12 bases and J 3 bases, with 16 bases left between them. CDR3 loop: CASRGNTYTEAFF. In DNA, the CDR3 is TGTGCCTCAAGGGGGAATACTTACACTGAAGCTTTCTTT.

V is TRBV27 and J is TRBJ2-5; a weak D match, TRBD1 (8 bases). Germline assignment: CDR1 MNHEY and CDR2 SMNVEV (reference sequence). The CDR3 contains 14 residues. With 4 bases removed from V and 4 bases from J, the gap between germline ends came to 13 bases. CDR3 bases: TGTGCCAGCAGTTATACAGGGGGGGGAGAGACCCAGTACTTC. Translated, it gives CASSYTGGGETQYF.

V usage is TRBV6-4 and J usage is TRBJ1-2; D is possibly TRBD1 (5 bases). Germline CDR1 and CDR2: MRHNA and SNTAGT. Trimming shortened V by 0 bases and J by 3 bases, and 5 bases separated the two germline ends. This CDR3 comprises 13 residues. The CDR3 is CASSDSGDYGYTF. Here the CDR3 DNA reads TGTGCCAGCAGTGACTCGGGGGACTATGGCTACACCTTC.

The chain employs TRBV19 and TRBJ2-5; 7 bases map to TRBD1. With V trimmed by 5 bases and J by 2 bases, 5 bases remained unmatched. The CDR3 sequence is 14 residues long. Germline CDR1 reads LNHDA; CDR2 reads SQIVND (reference sequence). The CDR3: CASSYQGQQETQYF. The CDR3 bases are TGTGCCAGTAGTTATCAGGGACAGCAAGAGACCCAGTACTTC.